The present T cell receptor (beta chain) was sequenced within a study of T cell repertoires in cytomegalovirus infection (dated by TCRdb to between 2018 and 2021). Study-level background: Peptide stimulations targeted recently identified HLA-C-restricted CMV epitopes, whose presentation resists viral immunomodulation, together with well-studied HLA-B-restricted epitopes. The HLA type of each donor mattered for the analysis, because public TCR beta signatures pointed to carriage of CMV infection along with the matching HLA type. Results and caveats for the whole study, not just this receptor: In both this cohort and an independent roughly 400-donor cohort, the cumulative frequency of public TCR beta family members distinguished carriers of CMV infection plus the relevant HLA type. The ex vivo response was dominated by HLA-C-restricted CMV-specific TCR beta clonotypes, which also provided the single most frequent clonotype in two of eight donors.

The reads were generated on an Illumina HiSeq 1500. TCRdb trimmed the raw reads at Q25, called clones with MiXCR and kept productive beta chains. Duplicate CDR3 protein sequences are folded into a single record with the most common DNA and genes. This sample lists about 83,000 distinct CDR3 sequences; 20% to 30% were detected once. Jointly, the top ten make up roughly 50% of the sample. The cysteine opens and the phenylalanine closes a CDR3 of 21 amino acids. The read is trimmed to its CDR3 DNA, 63 bases read in frame from base 1. V loses 0 bases at its end and J loses 3 bases; junction bases beyond the gene matches: 17. The germline V gene encodes CDR1 LGHNA and CDR2 YNFKEQ. Concerning this clonotype itself: Its recognized antigen is unknown. No base-level quality is on record; no much larger clone is a single base apart.

The sample's treatment or condition label, in plain terms: in vitro stimulation with specific CMV peptide epitopes to enrich CMV-specific T cells. This receptor was obtained from a human donor in good health (CMV status not recorded). Some clones in this sample may be carry-over from other donors' samples. The sequence links TRBV4-2 to TRBJ2-2; the junction holds 9 bases that match TRBD2. The material was CD8+ T cells from cultured PBMCs, obtained from culture after CMV antigen stimulation. The CDR3 reads as follows: CASSQDSSLAAGGPDTGELFF. The DNA is as follows: TGTGCCAGCAGCCAAGATTCTAGCTTGGCTGCGGGGGGGCCCGACACCGGGGAGCTGTTTTTT.